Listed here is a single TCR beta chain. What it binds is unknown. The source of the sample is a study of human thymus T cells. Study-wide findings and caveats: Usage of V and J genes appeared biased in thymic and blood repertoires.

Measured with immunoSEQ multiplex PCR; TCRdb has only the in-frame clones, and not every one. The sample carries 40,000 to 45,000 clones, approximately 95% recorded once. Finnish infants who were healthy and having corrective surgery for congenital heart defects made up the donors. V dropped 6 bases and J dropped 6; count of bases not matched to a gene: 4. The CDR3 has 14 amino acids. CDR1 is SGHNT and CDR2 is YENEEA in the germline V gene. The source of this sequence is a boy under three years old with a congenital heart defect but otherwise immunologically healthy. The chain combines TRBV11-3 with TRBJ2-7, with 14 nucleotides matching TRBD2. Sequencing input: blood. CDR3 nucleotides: TGTGCCAGCAGTTCTGGACTAGCGGGGGGCGAGCAGTACTTC. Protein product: CASSSGLAGGEQYF. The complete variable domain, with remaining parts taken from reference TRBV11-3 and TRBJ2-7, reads EAGVVQSPRYKIIEKKQPVAFWCNPISGHNTLYWYLQNLGQGPELLIRYENEEAVDDSQLPKDRFSAERLKGVDSTLKIQPAELGDSAVYLCASSSGLAGGEQYFGPGTRLTVT.